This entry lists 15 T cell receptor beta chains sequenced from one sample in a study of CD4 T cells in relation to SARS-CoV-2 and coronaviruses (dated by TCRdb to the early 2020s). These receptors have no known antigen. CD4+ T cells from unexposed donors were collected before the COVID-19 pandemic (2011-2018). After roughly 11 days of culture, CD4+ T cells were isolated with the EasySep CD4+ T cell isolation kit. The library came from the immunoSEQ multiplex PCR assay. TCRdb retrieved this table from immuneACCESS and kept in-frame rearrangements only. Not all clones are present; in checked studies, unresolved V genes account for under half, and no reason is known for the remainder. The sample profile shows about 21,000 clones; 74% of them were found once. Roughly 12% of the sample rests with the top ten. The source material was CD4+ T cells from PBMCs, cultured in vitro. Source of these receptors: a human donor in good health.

CDR3 DNA: TGTGCCAGCAGCCAAGACCCGGGACCCATTAGCAATCAGCCCCAGCATTTT. This encodes CASSQDPGPISNQPQHF. This chain links TRBV4-2 with TRBJ1-5; tentatively, D is TRBD1 (5 bases). The CDR3 loop spans 17 amino acids. Per germline, CDR1 LGHNA and CDR2 YNFKEQ. Trimming pared 0 bases from V and 0 bases from J, leaving 12 bases between.

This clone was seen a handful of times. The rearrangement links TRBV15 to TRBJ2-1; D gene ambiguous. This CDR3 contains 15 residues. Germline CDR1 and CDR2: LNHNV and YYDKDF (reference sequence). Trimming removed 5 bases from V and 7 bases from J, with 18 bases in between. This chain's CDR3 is CATSHLTKAWNEQFF. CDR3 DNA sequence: TGTGCCACCAGCCATCTCACAAAGGCTTGGAATGAGCAGTTCTTC.

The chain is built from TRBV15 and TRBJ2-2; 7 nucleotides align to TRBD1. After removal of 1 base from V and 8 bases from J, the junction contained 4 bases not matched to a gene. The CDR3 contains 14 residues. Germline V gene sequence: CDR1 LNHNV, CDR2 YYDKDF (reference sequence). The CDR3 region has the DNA TGTGCCACCAGCAGAGCAAGGGGGCCGGGGGAGCTGTTTTTT. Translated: CATSRARGPGELFF.

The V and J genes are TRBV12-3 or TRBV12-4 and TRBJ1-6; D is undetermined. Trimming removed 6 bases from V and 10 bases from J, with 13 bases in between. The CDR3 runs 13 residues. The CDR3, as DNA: TGTGCCAGCAGCCGAAGTGGGGTCTCACCCCTCCACTTT. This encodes CASSRSGVSPLHF.

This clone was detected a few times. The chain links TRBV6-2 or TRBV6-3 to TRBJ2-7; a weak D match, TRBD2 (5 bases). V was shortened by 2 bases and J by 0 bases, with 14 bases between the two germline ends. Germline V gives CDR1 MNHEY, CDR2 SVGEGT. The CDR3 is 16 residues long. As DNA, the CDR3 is TGTGCCAGCAGTTACCCTGGACTGAATCCCTCCTACGAGCAGTACTTC. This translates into CASSYPGLNPSYEQYF.

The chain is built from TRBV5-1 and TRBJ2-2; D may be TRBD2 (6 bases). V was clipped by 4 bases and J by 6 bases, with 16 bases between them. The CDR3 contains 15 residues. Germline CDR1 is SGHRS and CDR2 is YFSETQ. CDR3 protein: CASSLDRGGSGELFF. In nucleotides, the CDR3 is TGCGCCAGCAGCCTGGACCGCGGAGGGTCCGGGGAGCTGTTTTTT.

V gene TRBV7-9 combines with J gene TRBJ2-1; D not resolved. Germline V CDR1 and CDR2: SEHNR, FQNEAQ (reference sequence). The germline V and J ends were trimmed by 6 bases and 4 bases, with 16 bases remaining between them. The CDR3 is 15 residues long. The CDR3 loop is CASSQRRMAYNEQFF. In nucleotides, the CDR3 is TGTGCCAGCAGTCAAAGACGCATGGCTTACAATGAGCAGTTCTTC.

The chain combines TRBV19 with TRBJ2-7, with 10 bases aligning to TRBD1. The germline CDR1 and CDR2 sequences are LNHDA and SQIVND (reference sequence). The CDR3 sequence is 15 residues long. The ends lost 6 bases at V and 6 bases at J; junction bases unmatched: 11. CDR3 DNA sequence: TGTGCCAGTAGCTCGACCGGGACAGGGGTTCGCGAGCAGTACTTC. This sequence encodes CASSSTGTGVREQYF.

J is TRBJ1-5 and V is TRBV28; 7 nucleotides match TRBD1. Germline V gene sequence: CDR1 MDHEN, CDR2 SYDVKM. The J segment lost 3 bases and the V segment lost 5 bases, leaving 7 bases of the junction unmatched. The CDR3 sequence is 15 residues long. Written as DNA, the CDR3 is TGTGCCAGCAGTGTACGGGACAGAGACAATCAGCCCCAGCATTTT. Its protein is CASSVRDRDNQPQHF.

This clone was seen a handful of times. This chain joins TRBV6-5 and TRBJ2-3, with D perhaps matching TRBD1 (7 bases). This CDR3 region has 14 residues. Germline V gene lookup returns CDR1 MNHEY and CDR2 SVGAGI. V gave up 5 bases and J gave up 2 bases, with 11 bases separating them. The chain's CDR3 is CASSRGTDTDTQYF. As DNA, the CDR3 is TGTGCCAGCAGTCGCGGGACAGACACAGATACGCAGTATTTT.

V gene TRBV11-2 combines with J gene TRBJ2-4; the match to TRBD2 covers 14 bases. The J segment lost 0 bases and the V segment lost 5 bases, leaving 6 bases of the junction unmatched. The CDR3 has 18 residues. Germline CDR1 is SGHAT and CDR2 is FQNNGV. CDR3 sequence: CASSQWTSGRSAKNIQYF. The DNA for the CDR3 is TGTGCCAGCAGCCAGTGGACTAGCGGGAGGTCAGCCAAAAACATTCAGTACTTC.

The CDR3 DNA is TGTGCCAGCAGCGTAGCGGGCGGGAGGGCCACCGGGGAGCTGTTTTTT. The encoded protein is CASSVAGGRATGELFF. The chain links TRBV9 to TRBJ2-2; 9 bases fit TRBD2. Germline trimming cut 0 bases from V and 4 bases from J; bases unmatched to any gene: 4. The germline V gene encodes CDR1 SGDLS and CDR2 YYNGEE. The CDR3 covers 16 residues.

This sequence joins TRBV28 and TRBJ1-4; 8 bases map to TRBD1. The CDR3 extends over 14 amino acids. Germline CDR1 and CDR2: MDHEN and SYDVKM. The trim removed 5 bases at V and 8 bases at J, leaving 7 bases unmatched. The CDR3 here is CASSTGQGPEKLFF. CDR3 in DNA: TGTGCCAGCAGTACAGGACAGGGCCCAGAAAAACTGTTTTTT. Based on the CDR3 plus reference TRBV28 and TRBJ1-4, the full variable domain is DVKVTQSSRYLVKRTGEKVFLECVQDMDHENMFWYRQDPGLGLRLIYFSYDVKMKEKGDIPEGYSVSREKKERFSLILESASTNQTSMYLCASSTGQGPEKLFFGSGTQLSVL.

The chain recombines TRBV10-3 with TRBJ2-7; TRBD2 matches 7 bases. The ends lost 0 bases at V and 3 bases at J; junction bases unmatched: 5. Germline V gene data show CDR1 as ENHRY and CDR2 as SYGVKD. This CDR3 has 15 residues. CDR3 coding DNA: TGTGCCATCAGTGAGTCGTCTAGCGGCGTCTACGAGCAGTACTTC. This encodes CAISESSSGVYEQYF.

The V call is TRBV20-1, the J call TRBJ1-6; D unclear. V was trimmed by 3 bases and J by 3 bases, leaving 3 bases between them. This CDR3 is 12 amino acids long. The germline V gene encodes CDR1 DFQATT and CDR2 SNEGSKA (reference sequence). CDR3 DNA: TGCAGTGCTAGTAACTATAATTCACCCCTCCACTTT. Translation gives CSASNYNSPLHF.